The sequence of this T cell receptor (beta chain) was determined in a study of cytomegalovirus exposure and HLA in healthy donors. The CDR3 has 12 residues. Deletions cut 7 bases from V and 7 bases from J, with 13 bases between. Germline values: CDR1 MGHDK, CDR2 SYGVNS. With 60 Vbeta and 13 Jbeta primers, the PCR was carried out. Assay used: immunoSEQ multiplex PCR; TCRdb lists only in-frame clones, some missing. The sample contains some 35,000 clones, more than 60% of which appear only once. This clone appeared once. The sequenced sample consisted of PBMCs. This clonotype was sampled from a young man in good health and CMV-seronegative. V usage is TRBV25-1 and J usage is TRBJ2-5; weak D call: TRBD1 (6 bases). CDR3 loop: CASTPGEGTQYF. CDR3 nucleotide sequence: TGTGCCAGCACCCCAGGGGAAGGGACCCAGTACTTC.